This TCR beta chain originates from a study of blood T cells in healthy people across ages. Study findings and constraints: One million T cells yielded diversity estimates that were considered underestimates. The percentage of naive T cells correlated strongly with TCR beta diversity. When set beside aged donors, long-lived donors presented more naive CD4+ cells and higher diversity.

Next came a second PCR, run for about 6 to 12 cycles, which used a sample-barcoded 5' primer along with a J-beta primer mix. Each cDNA molecule, via a template-switch adaptor with 12 random nucleotides, was tagged. TCRdb re-derived calls from the 5' RACE reads in MiXCR, one entry per CDR3 protein. The sample shows about 640,000 distinct CDR3 sequences, less than 35% of them seen only once. This CDR3 comprises 13 residues. The germline V and J ends were trimmed by 3 bases and 2 bases, with 8 bases remaining between them. This clonotype was detected many times. Its specificity is not known. The V gene is TRBV12-3 or TRBV12-4, the J gene TRBJ2-7; D uncertain. The receptor comes from a woman at least 80 years old in good health. Sample: blood. The CDR3 region has the DNA TGTGCCAGCAGTTTGCAGGTTGCCTACGAGCAGTACTTC. Amino acid sequence: CASSLQVAYEQYF.